This entry lists 22 T cell receptor beta chains sequenced from one sample in a study of blood T cells in healthy people across ages. Primed by a sample-barcoded 5' primer and a J-beta primer mix, a second PCR proceeded for 7 to 11 cycles. TCRdb reprocessed the 5' RACE reads with MiXCR, giving one entry per CDR3 protein. This repertoire shows 600,000 or so distinct CDR3 sequences, about 30% found once; its top ten account for roughly 14%. The sample taken for sequencing was blood. The source is a woman older than 75 in good health.

Ten or more counts support this clonotype. The chain carries TRBV6-5 and TRBJ2-3; D possibly corresponds to TRBD1 (5 bases). CDR3 length: 15 residues. Trimming took 2 bases from V and 0 from J, leaving 9 bases between them. CDR1 MNHEY and CDR2 SVGAGI come from the germline V gene. For the CDR3, the DNA is TGTGCCAGCAGTTACAATGGGGCTAGCACAGATACGCAGTATTTT. Its translation is CASSYNGASTDTQYF.

This clonotype came up once. A much larger clone is a single base away; this may be a read error. The CDR3 carries no conserved terminal phenylalanine or tryptophan, so it likely arises from a read error. The chain couples TRBV29-1 to TRBJ1-4, with TRBD1 matching over 7 bases. The CDR3 has 12 amino acids. J lost 7 bases, V lost 7 bases, and 6 bases had no gene match. CDR1 SQVTM and CDR2 ANQGSEA come from the germline V gene. The DNA for the CDR3 is TGCAGCGCCCAGGGGGTTTCTGAAAAACTGTTTTTG. Translating it yields CSAQGVSEKLFL.

This clonotype was counted a few times. CDR3: CASSRSEWERETQYF. The CDR3, as DNA: TGTGCCAGCTCACGAAGCGAATGGGAACGGGAGACCCAGTACTTC. The chain couples TRBV18 to TRBJ2-5; D call uncertain. The V end lost 4 bases, the J end lost 5 bases, and 17 bases lay between the germline ends. The CDR3 covers 15 residues. Germline V lookup: CDR1 KGHSH, CDR2 LQKENI.

This clonotype was observed many times. V is TRBV5-1 and J is TRBJ2-5; no clear D. Per the germline V gene, CDR1 is SGHRS and CDR2 is YFSETQ. V was pared by 1 base and J by 5 bases, with 15 bases between. The CDR3 extends over 15 amino acids. DNA of the CDR3: TGCGCCAGCAGCTTGCTGGTAAAGCGAGAGGAGACCCAGTACTTC. Translated, it gives CASSLLVKREETQYF.

This clonotype was seen at least ten times. The chain uses TRBV5-1 and TRBJ1-2; D remains unclear. Germline CDR1 reads SGHRS; CDR2 reads YFSETQ. V was shortened by 0 bases and J by 0 bases, with 6 bases between the two germline ends. The CDR3 runs 14 residues. The CDR3 bases are TGCGCCAGCAGCTTGGGGGAACCTAACTATGGCTACACCTTC. The encoded protein is CASSLGEPNYGYTF.

The J gene is TRBJ2-3, the V gene TRBV27; 10 nucleotides agree with TRBD2. The CDR3 consists of 19 residues. V lost 3 bases to trimming and J lost 4 bases; unmatched junction nucleotides: 16. CDR1 is MNHEY, CDR2 SMNVEV, per germline (reference sequence). Here the CDR3 reads CASSFLSRLSGGASDTQYF. In nucleotides, the CDR3 is TGTGCCAGCAGTTTCCTGAGTCGTTTGAGCGGGGGGGCCTCAGATACGCAGTATTTT.

The gene calls are TRBV5-1 and TRBJ2-5; D is possibly TRBD1 or TRBD2 (6 bases each). This CDR3 has 15 residues. Between the trimmed V and J ends, which lost 3 bases and 4 bases, there was a span of 16 bases. The V gene's germline CDR1 is SGHRS and CDR2 YFSETQ. This CDR3 is CASSSPGGGGETQYF. CDR3 nucleotide sequence: TGCGCCAGCAGCTCGCCCGGGGGCGGTGGAGAGACCCAGTACTTC.

This clonotype was observed a few times. The chain employs TRBV6-1 and TRBJ1-2, with no clear D. CDR3 length equals 13 residues. In germline, CDR1 is MNHNS, CDR2 SASEGT. V was pared by 7 bases and J by 2 bases, with 11 bases between. CDR3 DNA sequence: TGTGCCAGCAACGTCGTAAGGAACTATGGCTACACCTTC. Protein: CASNVVRNYGYTF.

In this sample, this clonotype turned up many times. The chain joins TRBV5-5 to TRBJ2-3, with TRBD2 matching over 13 bases. The germline V gene has CDR1 SGHKS and CDR2 YYEKEE (reference sequence). With V trimmed by 4 bases and J by 11 bases, 13 bases remained unmatched. This CDR3 has 16 amino acids. The CDR3, as DNA: TGTGCCAGCAGCAATCGGACTAGCGGGGGTGCTAGGAGGCAGTATTTT. Translating it yields CASSNRTSGGARRQYF.

This clonotype has at least ten counts. The gene calls are TRBV29-1 and TRBJ2-1; TRBD2 agrees at 13 bases. The trim removed 2 bases at V and 0 bases at J, leaving 16 bases unmatched. Germline V gene sequence: CDR1 SQVTM, CDR2 ANQGSEA. This CDR3 has 21 residues. The CDR3 nucleotides are TGCAGCGTTGAATGGATGGCGCGGGGACTAGCGGGGAGGAGCTCCTACAATGAGCAGTTCTTC. It translates to CSVEWMARGLAGRSSYNEQFF.

The V gene is TRBV5-1, the J gene TRBJ2-7, with D perhaps TRBD2 (5 bases). Germline CDR1 SGHRS, CDR2 YFSETQ. The CDR3 covers 13 residues. The V end was cut by 5 bases, the J end by 3 bases, with 12 bases between. The CDR3 coding sequence is TGCGCCAGCAGTTCCGGGATAAACTACGAGCAGTACTTC. Its protein is CASSSGINYEQYF.

The chain recombines TRBV7-3 with TRBJ2-5; TRBD2 aligns across 9 bases. Germline V gives CDR1 SGHTA, CDR2 FQGTGA. The CDR3 contains 15 residues. The V and J ends lost 1 base and 4 bases, in that order; junction bases with no gene match: 4. The CDR3 here is CASSLSSLAGETQYF. CDR3 DNA sequence: TGTGCCAGCAGCTTAAGTTCACTAGCGGGAGAGACCCAGTACTTC.

This clonotype was seen repeatedly, ten times or more. This sequence joins TRBV7-2 and TRBJ2-1; 8 bases match TRBD2. Germline CDR1 is SGHTA and CDR2 is FQGNSA. V gave up 5 bases and J gave up 5 bases; unmatched junction bases: 8. The CDR3 is 15 amino acids. The CDR3 loop reads CASSLTGGRHNEQFF. DNA of the CDR3: TGTGCCAGCAGCCTCACGGGGGGGCGACACAATGAGCAGTTCTTC. The full variable domain, completed using reference TRBV7-2 and TRBJ2-1, is GAGVSQSPSNKVTEKGKDVELRCDPISGHTALYWYRQSLGQGLEFLIYFQGNSAPDKSGLPSDRFSAERTGGSVSTLTIQRTQQEDSAVYLCASSLTGGRHNEQFFGPGTRLTVL.

This clonotype occurred many times. The CDR3 here is CASSLVGAGQSYEQYF. CDR3 bases: TGCGCCAGCAGCTTGGTTGGGGCAGGGCAATCCTACGAGCAGTACTTC. This sequence joins TRBV5-1 and TRBJ2-7; the D gene is possibly TRBD1 (5 bases). This CDR3 has 16 residues. Trimming removed 0 bases at V and 1 base at J, with 14 bases between. Germline V CDR1 and CDR2: SGHRS, YFSETQ. Full variable domain (remainder filled in from reference TRBV5-1 and TRBJ2-7): KAGVTQTPRYLIKTRGQQVTLSCSPISGHRSVSWYQQTPGQGLQFLFEYFSETQRNKGNFPGRFSGRQFSNSRSEMNVSTLELGDSALYLCASSLVGAGQSYEQYFGPGTRLTVT.

On this clonotype: Compared with germline, one end of the junction differs, possibly owing to a read error. The chain links TRBV7-6 to TRBJ2-7; D is perhaps TRBD1 (5 bases). This CDR3 comprises 14 residues. Germline-derived CDR1 and CDR2 are SGHVS and FNYEAQ. The CDR3 is CVSSLSGQSYEQYF. CDR3 DNA sequence: TGTGTCAGCAGCTTATCAGGACAATCCTACGAGCAGTACTTC.

The V call is TRBV5-1, the J call TRBJ2-1; TRBD1 aligns across 7 bases. Per germline, CDR1 SGHRS and CDR2 YFSETQ. V was pared by 6 bases and J by 3 bases, with 12 bases of the junction left unmatched. The CDR3 consists of 16 residues. The CDR3 spells CASTQDRVGVYNEQFF. CDR3 coding DNA: TGCGCCAGCACCCAAGACAGGGTTGGGGTCTACAATGAGCAGTTCTTC. Combining the CDR3 with reference TRBV5-1 and TRBJ2-1 gives the whole variable domain KAGVTQTPRYLIKTRGQQVTLSCSPISGHRSVSWYQQTPGQGLQFLFEYFSETQRNKGNFPGRFSGRQFSNSRSEMNVSTLELGDSALYLCASTQDRVGVYNEQFFGPGTRLTVL.

In its sample, this clonotype was seen many times. The chain recombines TRBV2 with TRBJ2-5; D might be TRBD1 (5 bases). The assigned J gene may be wrong: the sequence end matches TRBJ2-7 better. In germline, CDR1 is SNHLY, CDR2 FYNNEI. This CDR3 spans 14 amino acids. The CDR3: CASDGAKGRYEQYF. For the CDR3, the DNA is TGTGCCAGCGATGGGGCAAAGGGAAGATACGAGCAGTACTTC.

The table lists this clonotype with a few counts. The chain joins TRBV9 to TRBJ2-7, with a possible D match to TRBD2 (7 bases). V dropped 0 bases and J dropped 2 bases, with 15 bases sitting between them. The CDR3 has 16 amino acids. Per the germline V gene, CDR1 is SGDLS and CDR2 is YYNGEE. The CDR3 region is CASSVGGVGGAYEQYF. Here the CDR3 DNA reads TGTGCCAGCAGCGTAGGGGGGGTAGGGGGGGCCTACGAGCAGTACTTC.

This clonotype showed up just a few times. The V gene is TRBV2, the J gene TRBJ1-2, with TRBD1 as a possible D gene (5 bases). V was clipped by 0 bases and J by 8 bases, with 19 bases between them. The germline V gene encodes CDR1 SNHLY and CDR2 FYNNEI. CDR3 length: 16 amino acids. CDR3 loop: CASSEAINRRPRGYTF. CDR3 sequence (DNA): TGTGCCAGCAGTGAAGCTATAAACAGGAGGCCAAGGGGCTACACCTTC.

This clonotype was detected many times. This chain joins TRBV5-4 and TRBJ2-3; TRBD2 matches 13 bases. The ends lost 4 bases at V and 2 bases at J; junction bases unmatched: 7. CDR1 is SGHNT and CDR2 is YYREEE in the germline V gene (reference sequence). This CDR3 has 17 amino acids. The chain's CDR3 is CASSPRLAGGPTDTQYF. The CDR3 DNA is TGTGCCAGCAGCCCTCGACTAGCGGGGGGCCCCACAGATACGCAGTATTTT.

This clonotype was detected ten times or more. The rearrangement joins TRBV7-2 to TRBJ2-1; D remains ambiguous. Germline V gene lookup returns CDR1 SGHTA and CDR2 FQGNSA. Trimming removed 4 bases from V and 9 bases from J, with 22 bases in between. The CDR3 contains 16 residues. The CDR3 is CASSSSADPRWAEQFF. CDR3 coding DNA: TGTGCCAGCAGCTCCTCCGCGGACCCTCGGTGGGCTGAGCAGTTCTTC.

V is TRBV7-3 and J is TRBJ1-2; D call uncertain. Trimming stripped 1 base from V and 4 bases from J, with 7 bases between. The CDR3 covers 13 residues. Germline assignment: CDR1 SGHTA and CDR2 FQGTGA. The CDR3 is CASSLSPGYGYTF. The CDR3 bases are TGTGCCAGCAGCTTAAGTCCCGGCTATGGCTACACCTTC.